This is a list of T cell receptor beta chains from one sample in a study of blood T cell repertoires in COVID-19. Using immunoSEQ multiplex PCR, the repertoire was profiled, and TCRdb retains in-frame clones only, with some absent. The profile shows about 300,000 clones, 86% of them singletons. The sample consisted of PBMCs or T cells enriched from blood (not recorded which). Receptors were obtained from a woman in her late teens or twenties who had recovered from COVID-19. CDR3s include the opening cysteine and the closing phenylalanine or tryptophan. The D gene is left open where the match is weak. Size values are once, few and many counts, or a class for expanded clones, and some rows have none.

>TRBV9|TRBJ1-2|NA|NA
TGTGCCAGCAGCCCCGATTTAGGGGTCCCCTTCTATGGCTACACCTTC
CASSPDLGVPFYGYTF
>TRBV30|TRBJ2-2|NA|few
TGTGCCTGGAGTACCCGGGATTTGGTGACCGGGGAGCTGTTTTTT
CAWSTRDLVTGELFF
>TRBV11-3|TRBJ2-7|TRBD2|NA
TGTGCCAGCAGCCTTGGACTAGCAACCTACGAGCAGTACTTC
CASSLGLATYEQYF
>TRBV11-3|TRBJ2-1|NA|NA
TGTGCCAGCAGCTTAGATAACGGGTCTCATGAGCAGTTCTTC
CASSLDNGSHEQFF
>TRBV25-1|TRBJ2-5|NA|NA
TGTGCCAGCAGTGTAAGACCCCTCCGGGACTACCAAGAGACCCAGTACTTC
CASSVRPLRDYQETQYF
>TRBV11-2|TRBJ1-1|TRBD1|NA
TGTGCCAGCAGCCCCACCCTGACAAGGGGGCACAAAGCTTTCTTT
CASSPTLTRGHKAFF
>TRBV28|TRBJ1-4|TRBD1|few
TGTGCCAGCAGTTTAGCCAGGGGGCTGGGTGAAAAACTGTTTTTT
CASSLARGLGEKLFF
>TRBV3-1/TRBV3-2|TRBJ2-7|NA|NA
TGTGCCAGCAGCCAAGCAGATATTGGTCGGGGCGAGCAGTACTTC
CASSQADIGRGEQYF
>TRBV7-2|TRBJ2-4|NA|NA
TGTGCCAGCAGCTCTCGGACATTAGCCAAAAACATTCAGTACTTC
CASSSRTLAKNIQYF
>TRBV29-1|TRBJ1-2|TRBD1|NA
TGCAGCGTTCAACAGGGGGAAGTTTATTATGGCTACACCTTC
CSVQQGEVYYGYTF